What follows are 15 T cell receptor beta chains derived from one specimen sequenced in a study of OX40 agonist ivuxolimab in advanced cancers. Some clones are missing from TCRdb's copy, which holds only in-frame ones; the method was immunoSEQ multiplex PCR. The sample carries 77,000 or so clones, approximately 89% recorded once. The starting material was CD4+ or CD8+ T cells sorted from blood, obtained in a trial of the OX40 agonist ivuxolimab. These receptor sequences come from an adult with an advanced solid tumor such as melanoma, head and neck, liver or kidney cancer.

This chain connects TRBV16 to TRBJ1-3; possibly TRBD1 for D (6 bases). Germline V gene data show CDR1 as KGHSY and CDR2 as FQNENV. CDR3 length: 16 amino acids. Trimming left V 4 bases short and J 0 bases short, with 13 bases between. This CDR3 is CASSPGQTSSGNTIYF. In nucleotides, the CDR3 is TGTGCCAGCAGCCCTGGACAGACGAGCTCTGGAAACACCATATATTTT.

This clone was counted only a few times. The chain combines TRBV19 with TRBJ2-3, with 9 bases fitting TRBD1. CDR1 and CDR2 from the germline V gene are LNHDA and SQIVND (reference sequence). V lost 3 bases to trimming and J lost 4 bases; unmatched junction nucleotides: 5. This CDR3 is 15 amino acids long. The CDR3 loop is CASSMGDRAADTQYF. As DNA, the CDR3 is TGTGCCAGTAGTATGGGGGACAGGGCCGCAGATACGCAGTATTTT. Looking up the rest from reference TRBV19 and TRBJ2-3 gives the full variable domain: DGGITQSPKYLFRKEGQNVTLSCEQNLNHDAMYWYRQDPGQGLRLIYYSQIVNDFQKGDIAEGYSVSREKKESFPLTVTSAQKNPTAFYLCASSMGDRAADTQYFGPGTRLTVL.

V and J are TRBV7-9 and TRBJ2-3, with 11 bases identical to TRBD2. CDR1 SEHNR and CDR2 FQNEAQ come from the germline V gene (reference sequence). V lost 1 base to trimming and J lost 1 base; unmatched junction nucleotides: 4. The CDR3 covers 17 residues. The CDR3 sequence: CASSLGLLAGGTDTQYF. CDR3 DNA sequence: TGTGCCAGCAGCTTAGGTCTACTAGCGGGGGGCACAGATACGCAGTATTTT.

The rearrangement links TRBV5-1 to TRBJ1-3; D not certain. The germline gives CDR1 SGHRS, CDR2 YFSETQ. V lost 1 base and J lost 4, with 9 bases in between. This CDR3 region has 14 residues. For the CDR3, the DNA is TGCGCCAGCAGCTTGACGGGTAGCGGAAACACCATATATTTT. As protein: CASSLTGSGNTIYF.

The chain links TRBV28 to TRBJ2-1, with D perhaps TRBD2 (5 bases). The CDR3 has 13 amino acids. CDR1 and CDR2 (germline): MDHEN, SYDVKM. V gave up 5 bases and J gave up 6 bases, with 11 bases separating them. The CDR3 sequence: CASSDRGLNEQFF. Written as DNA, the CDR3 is TGTGCCAGCAGTGATCGAGGACTCAATGAGCAGTTCTTC.

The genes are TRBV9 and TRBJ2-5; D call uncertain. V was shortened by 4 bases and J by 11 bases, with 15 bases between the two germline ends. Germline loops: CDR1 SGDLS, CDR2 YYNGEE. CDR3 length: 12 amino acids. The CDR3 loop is CASSPIFGEQYF. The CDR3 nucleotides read TGTGCCAGCAGCCCAATTTTCGGTGAGCAGTACTTC.

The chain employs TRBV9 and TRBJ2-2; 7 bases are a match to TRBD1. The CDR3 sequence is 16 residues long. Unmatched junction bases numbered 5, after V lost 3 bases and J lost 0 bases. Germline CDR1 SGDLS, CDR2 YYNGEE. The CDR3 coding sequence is TGTGCCAGCAGCGCTCAGGGGGTAACGAACACCGGGGAGCTGTTTTTT. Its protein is CASSAQGVTNTGELFF.

CDR3 amino acids: CARGVAKITDTQYF. CDR3 DNA: TGTGCCAGAGGGGTTGCTAAGATCACAGATACGCAGTATTTT. The chain uses TRBV18 and TRBJ2-3; possible D gene TRBD1, 5 bases. Trimming shortened V by 9 bases and J by 2 bases, and 15 bases separated the two germline ends. The CDR3 is made up of 14 amino acids. The germline V gene encodes CDR1 KGHSH and CDR2 LQKENI.

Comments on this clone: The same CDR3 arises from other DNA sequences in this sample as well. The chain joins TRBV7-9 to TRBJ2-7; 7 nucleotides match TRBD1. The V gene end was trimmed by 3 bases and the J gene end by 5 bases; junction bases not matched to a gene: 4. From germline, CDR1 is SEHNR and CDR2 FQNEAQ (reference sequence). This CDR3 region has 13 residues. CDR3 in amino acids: CASSLAQGHEQYF. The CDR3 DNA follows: TGTGCCAGCAGCTTGGCACAGGGGCACGAGCAGTACTTC.

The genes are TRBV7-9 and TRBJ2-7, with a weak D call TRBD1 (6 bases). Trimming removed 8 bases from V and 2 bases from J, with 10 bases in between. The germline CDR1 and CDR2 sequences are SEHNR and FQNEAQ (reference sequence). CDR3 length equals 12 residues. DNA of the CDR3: TGTGCCAGCGCGAGGACAGCCTACGAGCAGTACTTC. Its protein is CASARTAYEQYF.

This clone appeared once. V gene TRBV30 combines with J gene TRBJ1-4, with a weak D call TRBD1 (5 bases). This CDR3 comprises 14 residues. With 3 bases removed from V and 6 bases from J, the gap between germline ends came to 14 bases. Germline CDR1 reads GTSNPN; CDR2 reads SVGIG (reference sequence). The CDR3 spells CAWSSPRGDEKLFF. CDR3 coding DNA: TGTGCCTGGAGCTCCCCGCGGGGCGATGAAAAACTGTTTTTT.

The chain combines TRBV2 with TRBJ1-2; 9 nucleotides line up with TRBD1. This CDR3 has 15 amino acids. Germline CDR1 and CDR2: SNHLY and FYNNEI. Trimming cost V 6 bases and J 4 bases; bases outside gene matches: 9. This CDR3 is CASRRDRGDSYGYTF. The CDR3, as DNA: TGTGCCAGCAGAAGAGACAGGGGGGATTCCTATGGCTACACCTTC.

The CDR3 loop reads CVRSLGYLETEQESPLHF. The CDR3 DNA follows: TGTGTCAGAAGCTTAGGTTATCTTGAGACAGAGCAGGAATCACCCCTCCACTTT. The V call is TRBV7-5, the J call TRBJ1-6; the listed D gene, TRBD1, was not tested against the DNA. TRBV7-5 is a documented pseudogene. The CDR3 contains 18 residues.

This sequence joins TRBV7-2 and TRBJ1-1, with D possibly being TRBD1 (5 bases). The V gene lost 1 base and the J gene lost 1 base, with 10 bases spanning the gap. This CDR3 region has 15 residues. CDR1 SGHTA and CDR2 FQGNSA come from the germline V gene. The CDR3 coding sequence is TGTGCCAGCAGCTTAGTGGCAGGGTGGAACACTGAAGCTTTCTTT. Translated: CASSLVAGWNTEAFF.

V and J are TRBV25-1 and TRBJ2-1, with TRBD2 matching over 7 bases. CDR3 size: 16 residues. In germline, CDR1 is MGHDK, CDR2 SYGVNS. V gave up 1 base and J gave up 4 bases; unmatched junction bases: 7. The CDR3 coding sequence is TGTGCCAGCAGTGAATCTGGGGGAGGGGCATACAATGAGCAGTTCTTC. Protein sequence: CASSESGGGAYNEQFF. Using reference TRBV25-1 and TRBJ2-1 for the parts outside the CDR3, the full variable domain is EADIYQTPRYLVIGTGKKITLECSQTMGHDKMYWYQQDPGMELHLIHYSYGVNSTEKGDLSSESTVSRIRTEHFPLTLESARPSHTSQYLCASSESGGGAYNEQFFGPGTRLTVL.